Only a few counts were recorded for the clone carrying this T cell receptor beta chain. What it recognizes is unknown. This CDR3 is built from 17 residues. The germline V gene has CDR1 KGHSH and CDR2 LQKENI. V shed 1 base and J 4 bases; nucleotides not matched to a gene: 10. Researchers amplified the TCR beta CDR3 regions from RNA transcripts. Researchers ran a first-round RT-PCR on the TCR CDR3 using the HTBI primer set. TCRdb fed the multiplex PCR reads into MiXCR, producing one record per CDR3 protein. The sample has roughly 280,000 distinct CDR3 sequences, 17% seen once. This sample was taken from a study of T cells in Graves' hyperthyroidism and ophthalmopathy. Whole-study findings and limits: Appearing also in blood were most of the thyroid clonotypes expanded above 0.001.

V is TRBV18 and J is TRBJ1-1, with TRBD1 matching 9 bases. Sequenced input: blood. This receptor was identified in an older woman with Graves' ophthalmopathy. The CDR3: CASSPLVAGQGRTEAFF. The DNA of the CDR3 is TGTGCCAGCTCACCACTCGTAGCTGGACAGGGGCGCACTGAAGCTTTCTTT.